This paragraph covers one T cell receptor beta chain sequence. The antigen is undetermined. Primers included in the PCR were 60 Vbeta and 13 Jbeta primers. Only in-frame clones appear in the TCRdb table, and some are missing; sequencing was by immunoSEQ multiplex PCR. The sample holds about 55,000 clones, about 69% seen once. Trimming took 4 bases from V and 3 from J, leaving 7 bases between them. In germline, CDR1 is SGHRS, CDR2 YFSETQ. The CDR3 extends over 12 amino acids. The data belong to a study of cytomegalovirus exposure and HLA in healthy donors. Regarding the study as a whole: In a later analysis, specific HLA alleles were associated with 15,000 or so TCR beta sequences at a 0.05 false discovery rate. Many donors shared some public TCRs, even though most TCR sequences were rare. Later analysis demonstrated an association between a missense DCLRE1C variant and TCR beta V- and J-gene trimming.

The rearrangement joins TRBV5-1 to TRBJ1-1; a weak D match, TRBD1 (6 bases). The sequenced sample consisted of PBMCs. The sequence came from a man aged 35 to 55 in good health and CMV-seropositive. In nucleotides, the CDR3 is TGCGCCAGCAGCCCAGGGGACACTGAAGCTTTCTTT. Amino acids: CASSPGDTEAFF.